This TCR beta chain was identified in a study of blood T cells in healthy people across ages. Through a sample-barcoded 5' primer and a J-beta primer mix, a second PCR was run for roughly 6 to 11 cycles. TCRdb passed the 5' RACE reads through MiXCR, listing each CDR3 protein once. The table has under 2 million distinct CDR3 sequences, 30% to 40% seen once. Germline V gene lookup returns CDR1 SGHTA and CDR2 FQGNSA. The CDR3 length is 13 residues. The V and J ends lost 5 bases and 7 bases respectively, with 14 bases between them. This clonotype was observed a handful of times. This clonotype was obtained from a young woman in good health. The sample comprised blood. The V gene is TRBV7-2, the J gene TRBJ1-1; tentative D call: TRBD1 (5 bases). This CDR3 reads CASSPGTGDEAFF. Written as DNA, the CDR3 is TGTGCCAGCAGCCCTGGGACGGGGGATGAAGCTTTCTTT.